This T cell receptor beta chain was found in a study of cytomegalovirus exposure and HLA in healthy donors. Germline CDR1 and CDR2: MNHEY and SVGAGI. The CDR3 sequence is 12 residues long. V lost 11 bases and J 0 bases, leaving 7 bases between the germline ends. Primers for the PCR totalled 60 Vbeta and 13 Jbeta. Sequencing used immunoSEQ multiplex PCR; TCRdb keeps in-frame clones, though not all of them. The table lists more than 110,000 clones, about 80% of them singletons. This clone was seen only once. Material for sequencing was PBMCs. The receptor was derived from a man aged 30 to 45 in good health and CMV-seronegative. V is TRBV6-5 and J is TRBJ2-2; unclear D gene. The CDR3 is CAVNSNTGELFF. CDR3 DNA sequence: TGTGCCGTTAATTCGAACACCGGGGAGCTGTTTTTT.